These 29 T cell receptor beta chains were sequenced from one sample in a study of cytomegalovirus exposure and HLA in healthy donors. PCR was performed using 60 Vbeta and 13 Jbeta primers. The data were produced by immunoSEQ multiplex PCR, yet TCRdb's version contains in-frame clones alone and is incomplete. The sample consists of 150,000 to 180,000 clones, 70% to 80% of them appearing once. The sample comprised PBMCs. Every receptor here comes from a man between 25 and 39 years old in good health and CMV-seronegative.

This chain's CDR3 is CASSLNPGEQYF. The CDR3 DNA reads TGCGCCAGCAGCTTGAATCCCGGCGAGCAGTACTTC. This chain joins TRBV5-1 and TRBJ2-7; D uncertain. Trimming took 1 base from V and 6 from J, leaving 8 bases between them. CDR3 length equals 12 residues. CDR1 SGHRS and CDR2 YFSETQ come from the germline V gene.

The J gene is TRBJ1-1, the V gene TRBV10-3; D is unclear. This CDR3 spans 12 amino acids. Germline V gene lookup returns CDR1 ENHRY and CDR2 SYGVKD. V shed 6 bases and J shed 1 base, with 6 bases lying between them. The CDR3 region has the DNA TGTGCCATCAGAGCAGGGAACACTGAAGCTTTCTTT. Amino acid sequence: CAIRAGNTEAFF.

The CDR3 region is CAIRGTGNDGELFF. The CDR3 DNA reads TGTGCCATCAGAGGGACAGGAAACGACGGGGAGCTGTTTTTT. The rearrangement uses TRBV10-3 and TRBJ2-2, with 8 nucleotides matching TRBD1. Germline V gives CDR1 ENHRY, CDR2 SYGVKD. Trimming at V came to 6 bases and at J to 7 bases, leaving 7 bases not matched to a gene. This CDR3 contains 14 residues.

This clone was recorded a few times. The genes are TRBV2 and TRBJ2-7; tentatively, D is TRBD1 (6 bases). V dropped 3 bases and J dropped 5 bases, with 14 bases sitting between them. The CDR3 runs to 14 residues. Germline V lookup: CDR1 SNHLY, CDR2 FYNNEI. The CDR3 loop reads CASSDLVRGNEQYF. In DNA, the CDR3 is TGTGCCAGCAGTGATTTGGTCAGGGGCAACGAGCAGTACTTC.

The rearrangement uses TRBV11-2 and TRBJ2-3; 11 nucleotides line up with TRBD2. CDR1 is SGHAT, CDR2 FQNNGV, per germline. Trimming took 5 bases from V and 7 from J; bases not matched to a gene: 8. The CDR3 runs 15 residues. CDR3 protein: CASSLSSGGGNTQYF. DNA of the CDR3: TGTGCCAGCAGCCTAAGTAGCGGGGGGGGAAATACGCAGTATTTT. The full variable domain, its missing parts supplied by reference TRBV11-2 and TRBJ2-3, is EAGVAQSPRYKIIEKRQSVAFWCNPISGHATLYWYQQILGQGPKLLIQFQNNGVVDDSQLPKDRFSAERLKGVDSTLKIQPAKLEDSAVYLCASSLSSGGGNTQYFGPGTRLTVL.

The chain combines TRBV6-5 with TRBJ1-5, with 8 bases aligning to TRBD1. This CDR3 has 14 residues. The V and J ends lost 7 bases and 2 bases, in that order; junction bases with no gene match: 4. Germline V gene lookup returns CDR1 MNHEY and CDR2 SVGAGI. DNA of the CDR3: TGTGCCAGCAAAACAGGGGGAGGCAATCAGCCCCAGCATTTT. This sequence encodes CASKTGGGNQPQHF.

A few counts support this clone. The rearrangement joins TRBV5-6 to TRBJ1-1; D may be TRBD1 (5 bases). Germline CDR1 is SGHDT and CDR2 is YYEEEE. The CDR3 is 13 amino acids. V dropped 3 bases and J dropped 10 bases, with 16 bases sitting between them. This CDR3 is CASSSVTQGVAFF. The CDR3 DNA follows: TGTGCCAGCAGCTCCGTCACTCAGGGCGTAGCTTTCTTT. Full variable domain (missing parts from reference TRBV5-6 and TRBJ1-1): DAGVTQSPTHLIKTRGQQVTLRCSPKSGHDTVSWYQQALGQGPQFIFQYYEEEERQRGNFPDRFSGHQFPNYSSELNVNALLLGDSALYLCASSSVTQGVAFFGQGTRLTVV.

V is TRBV5-1 and J is TRBJ1-5; TRBD1 is a possible D gene (6 bases). Germline loops: CDR1 SGHRS, CDR2 YFSETQ. This CDR3 spans 16 amino acids. Trimming stripped 4 bases from V and 6 bases from J, with 20 bases between. The CDR3 reads CASSMDGQNGVQPQHF. CDR3 DNA sequence: TGCGCCAGCAGCATGGACGGACAGAACGGGGTTCAGCCCCAGCATTTT.

The J gene is TRBJ2-3, the V gene TRBV19; 12 positions match TRBD2. Germline lookup yields CDR1 LNHDA and CDR2 SQIVND (reference sequence). V shed 1 base, J shed 7 bases, and the junction held 6 bases outside the gene matches. The length of the CDR3 is 16 residues. For the CDR3, the DNA is TGTGCCAGTAGTATAGCCCGGACTAGCGGGGTGAATACGCAGTATTTT. Protein sequence: CASSIARTSGVNTQYF.

The genes are TRBV5-4 and TRBJ2-5; TRBD2 matches 10 bases. The V gene end was trimmed by 0 bases and the J gene end by 2 bases; junction bases not matched to a gene: 4. The germline V gene encodes CDR1 SGHNT and CDR2 YYREEE (reference sequence). The CDR3 covers 16 residues. The CDR3 protein is CASSLDPAGGQETQYF. For the CDR3, the DNA is TGTGCCAGCAGCTTGGACCCAGCGGGGGGGCAAGAGACCCAGTACTTC.

This chain links TRBV7-9 with TRBJ2-2, with TRBD1 matching 8 bases. The V gene end was trimmed by 5 bases and the J gene end by 4 bases; junction bases not matched to a gene: 9. Germline V lookup: CDR1 SEHNR, CDR2 FQNEAQ (reference sequence). The CDR3 totals 16 residues. The CDR3 DNA is TGTGCCAGCAGCGAGATCACAGGGGGGATCACCGGGGAGCTGTTTTTT. It specifies CASSEITGGITGELFF.

The chain links TRBV28 to TRBJ1-1; 9 nucleotides agree with TRBD1. Per the germline V gene, CDR1 is MDHEN and CDR2 is SYDVKM. The CDR3 is made up of 14 amino acids. The J segment lost 7 bases and the V segment lost 8 bases, leaving 11 bases of the junction unmatched. The CDR3 coding sequence is TGTGCCAGCCTAGCCGGGACAGGGAATTTTGAAGCTTTCTTT. Translated, it gives CASLAGTGNFEAFF. The variable domain in full, completed from reference TRBV28 and TRBJ1-1, reads DVKVTQSSRYLVKRTGEKVFLECVQDMDHENMFWYRQDPGLGLRLIYFSYDVKMKEKGDIPEGYSVSREKKERFSLILESASTNQTSMYLCASLAGTGNFEAFFGQGTRLTVV.

This chain connects TRBV9 to TRBJ1-1, with D perhaps TRBD1 (6 bases). CDR3 length: 15 residues. Germline V gene lookup returns CDR1 SGDLS and CDR2 YYNGEE. With 6 bases removed from V and 3 bases from J, the gap between germline ends came to 18 bases. The CDR3 sequence: CASTITPTGDTEAFF. CDR3 bases: TGTGCCAGCACCATTACTCCGACAGGAGACACTGAAGCTTTCTTT.

The V call is TRBV7-9, the J call TRBJ1-1, with a weak D call TRBD1 (5 bases). The CDR3 is 16 amino acids. Per germline, CDR1 SEHNR and CDR2 FQNEAQ (reference sequence). V gave up 5 bases and J gave up 4 bases, with 20 bases separating them. CDR3: CASSPEGTALSTEAFF. The CDR3 DNA reads TGTGCCAGCAGCCCGGAGGGGACGGCTCTATCCACTGAAGCTTTCTTT.

The CDR3 region is CASSASGTGNYGYTF. In DNA, the CDR3 is TGTGCCAGCAGTGCTTCCGGGACAGGGAACTATGGCTACACCTTC. V and J are TRBV6-5 and TRBJ1-2; TRBD1 matches at 9 bases. The CDR3 is made up of 15 amino acids. CDR1 is MNHEY, CDR2 SVGAGI, per germline. V lost 5 bases and J lost 2; bases outside the gene matches: 6.

V and J are TRBV29-1 and TRBJ1-2; tentative D call: TRBD1 (5 bases). The CDR3 sequence is 13 residues long. Per germline, CDR1 SQVTM and CDR2 ANQGSEA. The germline V and J ends were trimmed by 2 bases and 6 bases, with 13 bases remaining between them. The CDR3 loop is CSVERSTDHGYTF. The CDR3 DNA follows: TGCAGCGTTGAAAGGTCGACAGATCATGGCTACACCTTC.

Only a few counts were recorded for this clone. The gene calls are TRBV19 and TRBJ1-5, with TRBD1 matching over 11 bases. V was pared by 2 bases and J by 4 bases, with 4 bases of the junction left unmatched. The germline CDR1 and CDR2 sequences are LNHDA and SQIVND (reference sequence). CDR3 size: 16 residues. In nucleotides, the CDR3 is TGTGCCAGTAGTATATGGGGGACAGGGGGTAATCAGCCCCAGCATTTT. Translated, it gives CASSIWGTGGNQPQHF.

The J gene is TRBJ2-2, the V gene TRBV19, with 8 nucleotides matching TRBD1. CDR1 and CDR2 (germline): LNHDA, SQIVND (reference sequence). CDR3 length equals 15 residues. V lost 7 bases and J lost 4; bases outside the gene matches: 8. CDR3 residues: CASNGQGGRTGELFF. The CDR3 nucleotides read TGTGCCAGTAACGGACAGGGCGGGCGCACCGGGGAGCTGTTTTTT. Complete variable domain (other parts from reference TRBV19 and TRBJ2-2): DGGITQSPKYLFRKEGQNVTLSCEQNLNHDAMYWYRQDPGQGLRLIYYSQIVNDFQKGDIAEGYSVSREKKESFPLTVTSAQKNPTAFYLCASNGQGGRTGELFFGEGSRLTVL.

The chain is built from TRBV11-3 and TRBJ1-1; 8 nucleotides align to TRBD1. V was pared by 4 bases and J by 5 bases, with 3 bases of the junction left unmatched. Per the germline V gene, CDR1 is SGHNT and CDR2 is YENEEA. The CDR3 totals 13 residues. The CDR3: CASSYRTGTEAFF. CDR3 nucleotides: TGTGCCAGCAGCTACCGGACAGGGACTGAAGCTTTCTTT.

This clone has just a few counts. CDR3: CASSYDREQYF. The DNA for the CDR3 is TGTGCCAGCAGCTACGACAGGGAACAGTACTTC. The chain links TRBV14 to TRBJ2-7, with 7 bases aligning to TRBD1. V lost 5 bases, J lost 10 bases, and 5 bases stayed unmatched. Germline lookup yields CDR1 SGHDN and CDR2 FVKESK. The CDR3 is made up of 11 amino acids. Supplemented by reference TRBV14 and TRBJ2-7, the full variable domain reads EAGVTQFPSHSVIEKGQTVTLRCDPISGHDNLYWYRRVMGKEIKFLLHFVKESKQDESGMPNNRFLAERTGGTYSTLKVQPAELEDSGVYFCASSYDREQYFGPGTRLTVT.

The rearrangement joins TRBV18 to TRBJ2-3, with D possibly matching TRBD2 (7 bases). Germline lookup yields CDR1 KGHSH and CDR2 LQKENI. The V end was cut by 4 bases, the J end by 0 bases, with 14 bases between. The length of the CDR3 is 16 residues. For the CDR3, the DNA is TGTGCCAGCTCACGGGGGCTAGCGGAGAGCACAGATACGCAGTATTTT. Its translation: CASSRGLAESTDTQYF. Full variable domain (remainder filled in from reference TRBV18 and TRBJ2-3): NAGVMQNPRHLVRRRGQEARLRCSPMKGHSHVYWYRQLPEEGLKFMVYLQKENIIDESGMPKERFSAEFPKEGPSILRIQQVVRGDSAAYFCASSRGLAESTDTQYFGPGTRLTVL.

This clone has a single count. The chain is built from TRBV15 and TRBJ2-4, with 7 bases fitting TRBD2. CDR1 LNHNV and CDR2 YYDKDF come from the germline V gene (reference sequence). The CDR3 is 15 amino acids. The V and J ends lost 5 bases and 9 bases, in that order; junction bases with no gene match: 13. The chain's CDR3 is CATSPPGEGFAIQYF. CDR3 sequence (DNA): TGTGCCACCAGCCCCCCCGGGGAGGGGTTTGCCATTCAGTACTTC.

The rearrangement joins TRBV5-5 to TRBJ1-6; 8 nucleotides match TRBD1. The CDR3 covers 15 residues. Germline trimming cut 4 bases from V and 5 bases from J; bases unmatched to any gene: 5. The germline V gene has CDR1 SGHKS and CDR2 YYEKEE (reference sequence). The CDR3 spells CASSPGQGNNSPLHF. Here the CDR3 DNA reads TGTGCCAGCAGCCCTGGACAGGGAAATAATTCACCCCTCCACTTT.

This clone was seen only once. V is TRBV7-3 and J is TRBJ1-2; D remains ambiguous. Germline-derived CDR1 and CDR2 are SGHTA and FQGTGA. Trimming cost V 5 bases and J 5 bases, with 21 bases left between them. This CDR3 contains 16 residues. CDR3 DNA sequence: TGTGCCAGCAGCCCTAGTAGATTGTCGGAATTGTATGGCTACACCTTC. This encodes CASSPSRLSELYGYTF.

The chain joins TRBV5-6 to TRBJ2-7, with TRBD1 as a possible D gene (5 bases). CDR1 and CDR2 from the germline V gene are SGHDT and YYEEEE. The ends were cut back, 0 bases at V and 2 bases at J, with 12 bases in the middle. This CDR3 contains 15 residues. This chain's CDR3 is CASSLVDNPPYEQYF. Written as DNA, the CDR3 is TGTGCCAGCAGCTTGGTGGACAACCCCCCCTACGAGCAGTACTTC.

CDR3 DNA: TGTGCCACAAAACAGGGGGCAATCACTGAAGCTTTCTTT. It encodes CATKQGAITEAFF. The rearrangement joins TRBV19 to TRBJ1-1; 9 nucleotides agree with TRBD1. V trimming: 10 bases; J trimming: 4 bases; junction bases outside the gene matches: 7. This CDR3 contains 13 residues. Germline-derived CDR1 and CDR2 are LNHDA and SQIVND (reference sequence).

This clone was seen more than once but under ten times. This chain connects TRBV4-2 to TRBJ1-1; tentatively, D is TRBD1 (6 bases). The germline V gene has CDR1 LGHNA and CDR2 YNFKEQ. Trimming pared 4 bases from V and 3 bases from J, leaving 15 bases between. This CDR3 is 15 amino acids long. CDR3 region: CASSLQKGVDTEAFF. CDR3 sequence (DNA): TGTGCCAGCAGCCTTCAGAAGGGGGTCGACACTGAAGCTTTCTTT.

The chain carries TRBV5-6 and TRBJ1-5, with 8 bases identical to TRBD1. Germline values: CDR1 SGHDT, CDR2 YYEEEE. Trimming took 0 bases from V and 7 from J; bases not matched to a gene: 6. The length of the CDR3 is 15 residues. CDR3 sequence reads: CASSLGRGRVQPQHF. CDR3 DNA sequence: TGTGCCAGCAGCTTGGGCAGGGGGCGGGTGCAGCCCCAGCATTTT.

The chain is built from TRBV28 and TRBJ2-5, with 11 positions matching TRBD2. There are 16 residues in the CDR3. The V segment lost 6 bases and the J segment 3 bases; nucleotides outside the gene matches: 9. Germline V gene data show CDR1 as MDHEN and CDR2 as SYDVKM. The CDR3 sequence: CASRLPSGGNKETQYF. As DNA, the CDR3 is TGTGCCAGCAGACTCCCTAGCGGGGGGAATAAAGAGACCCAGTACTTC.